This is a list of T cell receptor beta chains from one sample in a study of T-cell reconstitution after alpha-beta-depleted transplantation in children. TCRdb passed the PCR reads through MiXCR, listing each CDR3 protein once. The data hold hundreds of thousands of distinct CDR3 sequences, with approximately 17% observed a single time. Sequences were derived from PBMCs from the stem cell graft donor, sampled from the stem cell graft. All receptors come from a human donor who donated a stem cell graft to a child with acute myeloid leukemia. Both conserved end residues are part of each CDR3. The D gene is left open where the match is weak. Where a row states a size, it is once, few, many or the class of an expanded clone; other rows omit it.

>-|-|TRBJ2-5|TRBV5-5
TGTGCCAGCAGCTTCCCGGGGCAGATAGAGACCCAGTACTTC
CASSFPGQIETQYF
>many|TRBD1|TRBJ1-2|TRBV29-1
TGCAGCGTTGAAGATCCCAGGGGGCTCGGCTACACCTTC
CSVEDPRGLGYTF
>many|TRBD2|TRBJ2-7|TRBV7-2
TGTGCCAGCAGCTCGGAGCGGGGCCTCGAGCAGTACTTC
CASSSERGLEQYF
>-|-|TRBJ1-5|TRBV5-1
TGCGCCAGCAGCTTGGTCTCAGGGGGCAATCAGCCCCAGCATTTT
CASSLVSGGNQPQHF
>-|-|TRBJ2-3|TRBV9
TGTGCCAGCAGCGTAGGACTTACAGATACGCAGTATTTT
CASSVGLTDTQYF
>many|TRBD1|TRBJ1-6|TRBV25-1
TGTGCCAGCAAGGGGGGACAGGGCTCACCCCTCCACTTT
CASKGGQGSPLHF
>-|-|TRBJ2-5|TRBV24-1
TGTGCCACCAGTGATTTTGTACAGGGAGAAGAGACCCAGTACTTC
CATSDFVQGEETQYF
>-|-|TRBJ2-1|TRBV5-8
TGTGCCAGCAGCTTGGTGGAGGGTGAGCAGTTCTTC
CASSLVEGEQFF
>many|-|TRBJ1-6|TRBV20-1
TGCAGTGCTAGAGAGAAGAACAGACCAAATTCACCCCTCCACTTT
CSAREKNRPNSPLHF
>many|-|TRBJ1-4|TRBV12-3/TRBV12-4
TGTGCCAGCAGTTGGAGTGGAGCGACAGGCGAAAAACTGTTTTTT
CASSWSGATGEKLFF
>many|-|TRBJ2-1|TRBV7-2
TGTGCCAGCAGCCCCAACTCCCTTGGGGAGCAGTTCTTC
CASSPNSLGEQFF
>many|-|TRBJ1-1|TRBV20-1
TGCAGTGCTAGAGTATTGAACACTGAAGCTTTCTTT
CSARVLNTEAFF
>many|TRBD1|TRBJ2-7|TRBV7-2
TGTGCCAGCAGCTTAGCATGGGACAGGGGGCCCTACGAGCAGTACTTC
CASSLAWDRGPYEQYF
>few|-|TRBJ2-1|TRBV5-6
TGTGCCAGCAAAACAGGTCTTTCCTACAATGAGCAGTTCTTC
CASKTGLSYNEQFF
>-|-|TRBJ2-1|TRBV24-1
TGTGCCACCAGTGTTGAGGTGGGGAGCTCCTACAATGAGCAGTTCTTC
CATSVEVGSSYNEQFF
>many|-|TRBJ2-5|TRBV20-1
TGCAGTGCTAGCTTCCCAGGAGGGGAGACCCAGTACTTC
CSASFPGGETQYF
>-|-|TRBJ1-1|TRBV5-1
TGCGCCAGCATAGACGCCAGGGCCGGGTACACTGAAGCTTTCTTT
CASIDARAGYTEAFF
>few|-|TRBJ2-4|TRBV5-5
TGTGCCAGCAGCTTGACAGACGGGATGGCCAAAAACATTCAGTACTTC
CASSLTDGMAKNIQYF
>many|TRBD2|TRBJ2-1|TRBV7-6
TGTGCCAGCAGCTTAGCCCCTGGGGGGGGATCCTACAATGAGCAGTTCTTC
CASSLAPGGGSYNEQFF
>many|-|TRBJ2-3|TRBV29-1
TGCAGCGTTGAAGAGGGAAGAGATACGCAGTATTTT
CSVEEGRDTQYF
>many|-|TRBJ1-4|TRBV20-1
TGCAGTGCTCCTCAAGATGAAAAACTGTTTTTT
CSAPQDEKLFF
>many|-|TRBJ2-5|TRBV5-1
TGCGCCAGCAGCTTCGGGAGCGAACAAGAGACCCAGTACTTC
CASSFGSEQETQYF
>many|-|TRBJ1-1|TRBV12-3/TRBV12-4
TGTGCCAGCAGGCTTAAGGCGAACACTGAAGCTTTCTTT
CASRLKANTEAFF
>many|TRBD2|TRBJ2-3|TRBV12-3/TRBV12-4
TGTGCCTCTAGCGGGGGGGCTGGGGATACGCAGTATTTT
CASSGGAGDTQYF
>many|-|TRBJ2-2|TRBV20-1
TGCAGTGCTTGGGGGACGAACACCGGGGAGCTGTTTTTT
CSAWGTNTGELFF
>few|TRBD1|TRBJ2-7|TRBV6-2/TRBV6-3
TGTGCCAGCACCTACTACCAGGGGGCCGAGCAGTACTTC
CASTYYQGAEQYF
>many|TRBD1|TRBJ2-5|TRBV20-1
TGCAGTGCTAGAGATCCCGGACAGGGGAGAGAGACCCAGTACTTC
CSARDPGQGRETQYF
>many|TRBD2|TRBJ2-1|TRBV20-1
TGCAGTGCTTTAGCGGGCTTACCATACAATGAGCAGTTCTTC
CSALAGLPYNEQFF
>few|-|TRBJ1-1|TRBV20-1
TGCAGTGCTATTAGGACTCGAGGCACTGAAGCTTTCTTT
CSAIRTRGTEAFF
>many|-|TRBJ1-4|TRBV20-1
TGCAGTGCTAGGGTGCGGGTAACTAATGAAAAACTGTTTTTT
CSARVRVTNEKLFF
>many|TRBD1|TRBJ2-5|TRBV12-3/TRBV12-4
TGTGCCAGCAGTCTCCAGACAGGGACAGAGACCCAGTACTTC
CASSLQTGTETQYF
>-|TRBD2|TRBJ2-5|TRBV20-1
TGCTGCGCTACCGGAAAAAGGGGACTAGAACAAGAGACCCAGTACTTC
CCATGKRGLEQETQYF
>few|-|TRBJ1-1|TRBV6-1
TGTGCCAGCAGTACCATGGGACAAGCGAACACTGAAGCTTTCTTT
CASSTMGQANTEAFF
>many|-|TRBJ1-2|TRBV14
TGTGCCAGCAGCCAGGACAGAAGCTATGGCTACACCTTC
CASSQDRSYGYTF
>few|-|TRBJ2-1|TRBV7-9
TGTGCCAGCAGCTTCGCCCTGGGGGGGCCGAATGAGCAGTTCTTC
CASSFALGGPNEQFF
>few|-|TRBJ2-1|TRBV7-9
TGTGCCAGCAGCTTTACAGGGTTGTACAATGAGCAGTTCTTC
CASSFTGLYNEQFF
>many|TRBD1|TRBJ1-1|TRBV20-1
TGCAGTGCTAGTGGACAGGCTCTGGCGGGAGCTTTCTTT
CSASGQALAGAFF
>few|-|TRBJ1-4|TRBV7-2
TGTGCCAGCAGCTTAGCGGGCAGGGCCAAGGAAAAACTGTTTTTT
CASSLAGRAKEKLFF
>many|-|TRBJ2-1|TRBV6-5
TGTGCCAGCAGTTCAGATATATACAATGAGCAGTTCTTC
CASSSDIYNEQFF
>many|TRBD2|TRBJ2-7|TRBV7-2
TGTGCCAGCAGCTTAGACGTGGCGGGGGGGCGGAATGAGCAGTACTTC
CASSLDVAGGRNEQYF
>-|TRBD1|TRBJ1-4|TRBV25-1
TGTGCCAGCAGTGTACAGGGGAGGACTAATGAAAAACTGTTTTTT
CASSVQGRTNEKLFF
>-|-|TRBJ1-5|TRBV2
TGTGCCAGCAGTGATCGAGAACAGGGTTATCAGCCCCAGCATTTT
CASSDREQGYQPQHF
>-|-|TRBJ2-5|TRBV27
TGTGCCAGCAGTTTATGGGGGGATAGGGAGACCCAGTACTTC
CASSLWGDRETQYF
>-|-|TRBJ2-7|TRBV7-2
TGTGCCAGCAGCTTACAGCAGGGAAGGGTCTACGAGCAGTACTTC
CASSLQQGRVYEQYF
>few|TRBD1|TRBJ2-5|TRBV6-5
TGTGCCAGCAGTACTAACAGGGGGTGGGAACAAGAGACCCAGTACTTC
CASSTNRGWEQETQYF
>few|TRBD1|TRBJ1-1|TRBV11-2
TGTGCCAGCAGCTGGAAAACAGGGGGAGGTGAAGCTTTCTTT
CASSWKTGGGEAFF
>-|-|TRBJ2-1|TRBV30
TGTGCCTGGAACCGGGACCCTGAAAATGAGCAGTTCTTC
CAWNRDPENEQFF
>many|-|TRBJ1-6|TRBV29-1
TGCAGCGTGGGAGGACAGCCTAAAACGGATTCACCCCTCCACTTT
CSVGGQPKTDSPLHF